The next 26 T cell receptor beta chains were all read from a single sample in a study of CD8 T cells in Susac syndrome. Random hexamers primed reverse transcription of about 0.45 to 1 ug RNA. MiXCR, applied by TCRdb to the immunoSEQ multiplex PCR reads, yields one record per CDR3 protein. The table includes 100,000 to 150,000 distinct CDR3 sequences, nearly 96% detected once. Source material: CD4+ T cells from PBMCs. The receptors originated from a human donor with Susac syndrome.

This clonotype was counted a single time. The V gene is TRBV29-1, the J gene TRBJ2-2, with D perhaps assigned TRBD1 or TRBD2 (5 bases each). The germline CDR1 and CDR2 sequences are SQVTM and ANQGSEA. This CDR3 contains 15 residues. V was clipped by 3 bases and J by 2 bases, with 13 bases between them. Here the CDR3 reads CSVDLSGSNTGELFF. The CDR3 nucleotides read TGCAGCGTTGATTTGTCAGGGAGTAACACCGGGGAGCTGTTTTTT.

The CDR3 protein is CASRHPNTGELFF. The CDR3 bases are TGTGCCAGCAGACACCCGAACACCGGGGAGCTGTTTTTT. The chain recombines TRBV12-3 or TRBV12-4 with TRBJ2-2; D is uncertain. CDR3 length: 13 amino acids. The V gene lost 6 bases and the J gene lost 0 bases, with 5 bases spanning the gap.

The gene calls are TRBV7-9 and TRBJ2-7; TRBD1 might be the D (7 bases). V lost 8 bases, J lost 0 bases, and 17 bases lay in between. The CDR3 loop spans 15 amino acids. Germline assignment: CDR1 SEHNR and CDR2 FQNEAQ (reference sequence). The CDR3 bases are TGTGCCAGCGAGGGGGCGTGGCGGGACTCCTACGAGCAGTACTTC. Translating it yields CASEGAWRDSYEQYF.

The CDR3 DNA is TGTGCCAGCAGCATTGGGACAGGGGGAAAAGAGACCCAGTACTTC. Protein product: CASSIGTGGKETQYF. The chain has TRBV7-2 and TRBJ2-5; 11 bases line up with TRBD1. CDR1 is SGHTA and CDR2 is FQGNSA in the germline V gene. This CDR3 is built from 15 residues. J was trimmed by 3 bases and V by 5 bases; bases with no gene match: 5.

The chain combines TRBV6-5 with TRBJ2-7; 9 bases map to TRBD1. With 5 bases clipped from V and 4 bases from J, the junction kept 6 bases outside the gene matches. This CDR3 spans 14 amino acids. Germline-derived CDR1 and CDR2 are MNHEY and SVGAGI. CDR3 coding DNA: TGTGCCAGCAGTCCCGGGACAGGGTTTTACGAGCAGTACTTC. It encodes CASSPGTGFYEQYF.

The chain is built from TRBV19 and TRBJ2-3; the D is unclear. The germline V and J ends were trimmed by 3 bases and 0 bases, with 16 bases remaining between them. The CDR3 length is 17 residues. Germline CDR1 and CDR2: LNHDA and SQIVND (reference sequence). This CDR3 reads CASSIESKGPSTDTQYF. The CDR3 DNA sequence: TGTGCCAGTAGTATCGAGTCTAAAGGCCCTAGCACAGATACGCAGTATTTT.

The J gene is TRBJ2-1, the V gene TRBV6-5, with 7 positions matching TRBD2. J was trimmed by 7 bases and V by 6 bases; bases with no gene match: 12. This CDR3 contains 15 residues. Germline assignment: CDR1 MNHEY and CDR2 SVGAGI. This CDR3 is CASSPTGGSRNEQFF. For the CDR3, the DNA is TGTGCCAGCAGCCCCACGGGCGGGAGTAGAAATGAGCAGTTCTTC.

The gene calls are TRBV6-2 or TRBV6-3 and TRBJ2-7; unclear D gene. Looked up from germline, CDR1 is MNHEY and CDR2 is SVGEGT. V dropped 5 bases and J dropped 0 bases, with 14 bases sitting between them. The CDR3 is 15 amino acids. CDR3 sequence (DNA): TGTGCCAGCAGTCCCATAGTCTCGGGCTCCTACGAGCAGTACTTC. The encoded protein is CASSPIVSGSYEQYF.

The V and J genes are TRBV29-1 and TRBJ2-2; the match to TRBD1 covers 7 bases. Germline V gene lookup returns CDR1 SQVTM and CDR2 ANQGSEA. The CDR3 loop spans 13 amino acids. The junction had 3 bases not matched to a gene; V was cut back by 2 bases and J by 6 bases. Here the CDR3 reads CSVERGRAGELFF. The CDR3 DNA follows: TGCAGCGTTGAAAGGGGGCGAGCCGGGGAGCTGTTTTTT.

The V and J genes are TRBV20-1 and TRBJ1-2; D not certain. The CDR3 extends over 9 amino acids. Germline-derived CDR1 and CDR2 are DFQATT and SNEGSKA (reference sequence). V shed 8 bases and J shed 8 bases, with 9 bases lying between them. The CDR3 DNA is TGCAGTTCCCTCCGGGGCTACACCTTC. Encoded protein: CSSLRGYTF.

The CDR3 DNA is TGTGCCAGCAGTTCCGAGACAGGAGGAGGCTATGGCTACACCTTC. Encoded protein: CASSSETGGGYGYTF. V usage is TRBV12-3 or TRBV12-4 and J usage is TRBJ1-2, with D perhaps matching TRBD1 (6 bases). V was shortened by 4 bases and J by 4 bases, with 16 bases between the two germline ends. The CDR3 totals 15 residues.

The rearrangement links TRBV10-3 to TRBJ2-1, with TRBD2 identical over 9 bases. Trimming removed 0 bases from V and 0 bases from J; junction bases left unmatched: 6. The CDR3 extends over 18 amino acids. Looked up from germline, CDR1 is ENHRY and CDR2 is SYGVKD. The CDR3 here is CAISESGLAGSSYNEQFF. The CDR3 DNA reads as TGTGCCATCAGTGAGTCGGGGCTAGCGGGGAGCTCCTACAATGAGCAGTTCTTC.

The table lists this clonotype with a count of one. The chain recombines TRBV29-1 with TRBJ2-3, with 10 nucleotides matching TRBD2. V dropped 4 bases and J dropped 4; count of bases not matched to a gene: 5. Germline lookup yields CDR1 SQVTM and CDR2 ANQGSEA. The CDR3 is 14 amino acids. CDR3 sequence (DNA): TGCAGCGTTGCTAGCGGGAGTAGTTCAGATACGCAGTATTTT. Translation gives CSVASGSSSDTQYF.

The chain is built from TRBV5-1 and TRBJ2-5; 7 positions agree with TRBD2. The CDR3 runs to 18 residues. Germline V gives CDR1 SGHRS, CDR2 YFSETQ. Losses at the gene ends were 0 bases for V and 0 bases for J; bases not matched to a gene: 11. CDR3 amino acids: CASSLEPPGSGNQETQYF. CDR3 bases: TGCGCCAGCAGCTTGGAACCCCCAGGGAGCGGGAACCAAGAGACCCAGTACTTC.

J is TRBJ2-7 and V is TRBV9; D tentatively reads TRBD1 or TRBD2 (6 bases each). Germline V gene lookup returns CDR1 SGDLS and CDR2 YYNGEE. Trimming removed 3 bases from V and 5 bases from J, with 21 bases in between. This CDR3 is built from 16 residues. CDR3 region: CASSEGGSIGDDEQYF. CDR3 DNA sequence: TGTGCCAGCAGCGAGGGGGGCAGTATTGGGGACGACGAGCAGTACTTC.

The CDR3 nucleotides are TGTGCCAGCAGCTTAGGCAGGCCAGACACCGGGGAGCTGTTTTTT. Amino acids: CASSLGRPDTGELFF. V is TRBV13 and J is TRBJ2-2; D ambiguous. CDR3 length: 15 amino acids. Trimming shortened V by 0 bases and J by 3 bases, and 8 bases separated the two germline ends. Germline V CDR1 and CDR2: PRHDT, FYEKMQ (reference sequence).

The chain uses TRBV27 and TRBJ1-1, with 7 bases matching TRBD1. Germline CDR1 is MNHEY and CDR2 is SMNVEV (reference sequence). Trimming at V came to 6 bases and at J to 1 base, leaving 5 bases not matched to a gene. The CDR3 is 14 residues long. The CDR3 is CASRWDRKNTEAFF. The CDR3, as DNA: TGTGCCAGCAGGTGGGACAGAAAGAACACTGAAGCTTTCTTT.

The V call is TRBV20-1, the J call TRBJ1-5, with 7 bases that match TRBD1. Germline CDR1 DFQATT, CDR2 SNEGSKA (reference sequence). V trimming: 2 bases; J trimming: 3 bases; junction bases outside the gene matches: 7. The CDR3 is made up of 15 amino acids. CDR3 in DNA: TGCAGTGCTAGAACAGGGGCGATACTCAATCAGCCCCAGCATTTT. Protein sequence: CSARTGAILNQPQHF.

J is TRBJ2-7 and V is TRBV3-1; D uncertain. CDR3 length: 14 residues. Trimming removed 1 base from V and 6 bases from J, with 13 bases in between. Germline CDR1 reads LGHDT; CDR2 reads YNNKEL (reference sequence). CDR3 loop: CASSQGQEYSEQYF. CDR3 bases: TGTGCCAGCAGCCAAGGCCAGGAGTATAGCGAGCAGTACTTC.

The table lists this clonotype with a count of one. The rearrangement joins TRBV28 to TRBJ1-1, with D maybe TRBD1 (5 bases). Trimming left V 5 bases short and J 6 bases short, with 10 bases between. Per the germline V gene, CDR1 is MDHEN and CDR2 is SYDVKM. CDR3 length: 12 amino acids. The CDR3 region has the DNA TGTGCCAGCAGTCCTTCGGGGGCTGAAGCTTTCTTT. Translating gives CASSPSGAEAFF.

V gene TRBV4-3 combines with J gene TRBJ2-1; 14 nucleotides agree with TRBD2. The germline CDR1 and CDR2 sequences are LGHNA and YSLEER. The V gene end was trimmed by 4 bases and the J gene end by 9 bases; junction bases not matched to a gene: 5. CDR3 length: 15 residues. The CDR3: CASSRGLAGVIEQFF. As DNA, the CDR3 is TGCGCCAGCAGCCGGGGACTAGCGGGAGTTATTGAGCAGTTCTTC.

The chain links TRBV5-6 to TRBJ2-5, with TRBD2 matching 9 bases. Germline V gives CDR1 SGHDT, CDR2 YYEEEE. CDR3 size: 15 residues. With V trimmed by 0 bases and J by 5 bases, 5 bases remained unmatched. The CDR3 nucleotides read TGTGCCAGCAGCTTGGCAGCGGGAGGTGGGGAGACCCAGTACTTC. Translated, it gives CASSLAAGGGETQYF.

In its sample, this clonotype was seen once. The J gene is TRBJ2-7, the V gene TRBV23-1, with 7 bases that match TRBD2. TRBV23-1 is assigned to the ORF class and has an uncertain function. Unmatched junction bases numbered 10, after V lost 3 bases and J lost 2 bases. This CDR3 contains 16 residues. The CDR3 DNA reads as TGCGCCAGCAGTCAGTCCGGGACGGGGGGAACCTACGAGCAGTACTTC. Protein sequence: CASSQSGTGGTYEQYF.

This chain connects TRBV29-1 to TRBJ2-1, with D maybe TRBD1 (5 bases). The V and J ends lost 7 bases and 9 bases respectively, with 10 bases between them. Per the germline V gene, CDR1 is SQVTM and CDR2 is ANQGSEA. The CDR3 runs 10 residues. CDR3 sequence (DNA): TGCAGCGGGGGCTTTACTGAGCAGTTCTTC. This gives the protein CSGGFTEQFF.

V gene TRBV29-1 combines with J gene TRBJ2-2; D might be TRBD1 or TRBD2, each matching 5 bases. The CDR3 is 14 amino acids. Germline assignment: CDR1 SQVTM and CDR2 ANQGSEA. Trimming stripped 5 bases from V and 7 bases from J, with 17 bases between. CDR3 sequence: CSVRFSDSHGELFF. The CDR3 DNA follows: TGCAGCGTTAGATTTAGCGACAGCCACGGGGAGCTGTTTTTT.

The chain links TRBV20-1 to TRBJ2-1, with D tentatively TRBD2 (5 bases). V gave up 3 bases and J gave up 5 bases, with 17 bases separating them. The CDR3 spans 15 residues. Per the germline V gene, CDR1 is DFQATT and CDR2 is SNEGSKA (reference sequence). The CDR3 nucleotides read TGCAGTGCTAGGCGAGGGCCCCAGCGAAACAATGAGCAGTTCTTC. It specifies CSARRGPQRNNEQFF.